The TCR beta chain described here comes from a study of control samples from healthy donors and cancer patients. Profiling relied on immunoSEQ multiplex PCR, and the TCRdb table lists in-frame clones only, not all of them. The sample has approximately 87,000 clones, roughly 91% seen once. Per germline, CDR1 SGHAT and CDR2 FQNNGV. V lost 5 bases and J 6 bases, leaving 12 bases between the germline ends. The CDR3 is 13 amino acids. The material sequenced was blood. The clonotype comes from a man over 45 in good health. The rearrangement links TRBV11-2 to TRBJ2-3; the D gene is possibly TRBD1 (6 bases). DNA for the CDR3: TGTGCCAGCAGCACCGACAGGCGGGATACGCAGTATTTT. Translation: CASSTDRRDTQYF.